This is a list of T cell receptor beta chains from one sample in a study of Ad26.COV2.S vaccination and SARS-CoV-2 variants. This table comes from immunoSEQ multiplex PCR, and its TCRdb copy is limited to in-frame clones, with some not included. The sample lists 300,000 to 350,000 clones, around 88% occurring once. The material sequenced was peripheral blood, taken in a trial of Ad26.COV2.S vaccine versus placebo. The receptor source for this set is a person aged 18-65 years who received the Ad26.COV2.S COVID-19 vaccine or a placebo. Each CDR3 is given with its conserved first and last residue. D genes are given only for firm matches. A clone size is listed for some rows: how often the clone was seen (once, few, many), or a class if it is expanded.

J gene | clone size | V gene | D gene | CDR3 DNA | CDR3 protein
TRBJ2-1 | . | TRBV7-9 | . | TGTGCCAGCAGCCTAGCGTCGGTCCATGAGCAGTTCTTC | CASSLASVHEQFF
TRBJ2-1 | . | TRBV7-2 | TRBD2 | TGTGCCAGCAGCTCCCCTCGGGGGGGAGGGCCCTACAATGAGCAGTTCTTC | CASSSPRGGGPYNEQFF
TRBJ1-4 | . | TRBV9 | . | TGTGCCAGCAGCCCTACAGGTCTGAGTGAAAAACTGTTTTTT | CASSPTGLSEKLFF
TRBJ2-1 | . | TRBV27 | TRBD2 | TGTGCCAGCAGTTTACTAGCGGATTACAATGAGCAGTTCTTC | CASSLLADYNEQFF
TRBJ2-3 | . | TRBV7-8 | TRBD2 | TGTGCCAGCACCTCCCGAGCGGGGAGGGCAGATACGCAGTATTTT | CASTSRAGRADTQYF
TRBJ1-2 | once | TRBV5-6 | . | TGTGCCAGCAGCTTGGGTAGGGTCGGCTACACCTTC | CASSLGRVGYTF
TRBJ1-5 | . | TRBV27 | TRBD1 | TGTGCCAGCAGTCCCCCCGGGACAGGGGGGCAGCCCCAGCATTTT | CASSPPGTGGQPQHF
TRBJ2-3 | . | TRBV10-3 | . | TGTGCCATCAGTGATCGGGGCCGCACAGATACGCAGTATTTT | CAISDRGRTDTQYF
TRBJ1-2 | once | TRBV28 | TRBD1 | TGTGCCAGCAGTTTGGGACAGGGGTCCGGCTACACCTTC | CASSLGQGSGYTF
TRBJ1-1 | . | TRBV28 | TRBD1 | TGTGCCAGCAGTTTACCTCAACCGGGACAGGGAAACACTGAAGCTTTCTTT | CASSLPQPGQGNTEAFF
TRBJ2-1 | few | TRBV5-4 | . | TGTGCCAGCAGCTTGGGGGGCGGCCCCCGGGAGCAGTTCTTC | CASSLGGGPREQFF
TRBJ2-2 | . | TRBV28 | TRBD2 | TGTGCCATCAATTCTAGCGGGGGGAAATTTAACACCGGGGAGCTGTTTTTT | CAINSSGGKFNTGELFF
TRBJ1-5 | . | TRBV6-5 | . | TGTGCCAGCAACCTAGAGACAGGCCTAAATCAGCCCCAGCATTTT | CASNLETGLNQPQHF